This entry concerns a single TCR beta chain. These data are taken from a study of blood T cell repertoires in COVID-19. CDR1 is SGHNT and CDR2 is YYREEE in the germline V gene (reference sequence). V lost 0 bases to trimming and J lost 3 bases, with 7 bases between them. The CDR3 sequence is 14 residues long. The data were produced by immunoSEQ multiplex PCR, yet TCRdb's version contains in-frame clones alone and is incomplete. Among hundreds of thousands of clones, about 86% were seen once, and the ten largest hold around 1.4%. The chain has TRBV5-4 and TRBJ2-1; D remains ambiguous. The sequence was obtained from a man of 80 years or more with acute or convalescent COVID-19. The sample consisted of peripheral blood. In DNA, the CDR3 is TGTGCCAGCAGCTTGGCAGGATTCTACAATGAGCAGTTCTTC. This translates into CASSLAGFYNEQFF.